A single sample is the source of the 17 T cell receptor beta chains below, sequenced in a study of blood T cells in healthy people across ages. The second PCR ran about 6 to 11 cycles with a sample-barcoded 5' primer and J-beta primers. MiXCR, run by TCRdb on the 5' RACE reads, gives a single entry per CDR3 protein. The sample has 1,500,000 or so distinct CDR3 sequences, about 45% seen once. The sample comprised blood. These receptors were collected from a woman aged 18-29 years in good health.

This chain links TRBV7-8 with TRBJ2-1; weak D call: TRBD1 (5 bases). The CDR3 totals 14 residues. From germline, CDR1 is SGHVS and CDR2 FQNEAQ. Trimming took off 1 base at V and 4 bases at J, with 8 bases between the two ends. The DNA of the CDR3 is TGTGCCAGCAGCTTAGTAGGGGTTTACAATGAGCAGTTCTTC. Its protein product is CASSLVGVYNEQFF.

The chain combines TRBV18 with TRBJ1-1, with TRBD1 matching 9 bases. The V and J ends lost 3 bases and 7 bases, in that order; junction bases with no gene match: 9. CDR3 length: 15 residues. The germline CDR1 and CDR2 sequences are KGHSH and LQKENI. The CDR3 region is CASSPLGQGTGEAFF. CDR3 nucleotide sequence: TGTGCCAGCTCACCGCTTGGACAGGGGACGGGTGAAGCTTTCTTT. Full variable domain (missing parts from reference TRBV18 and TRBJ1-1): NAGVMQNPRHLVRRRGQEARLRCSPMKGHSHVYWYRQLPEEGLKFMVYLQKENIIDESGMPKERFSAEFPKEGPSILRIQQVVRGDSAAYFCASSPLGQGTGEAFFGQGTRLTVV.

The chain links TRBV10-3 to TRBJ2-1; 10 bases are a match to TRBD2. Looked up from germline, CDR1 is ENHRY and CDR2 is SYGVKD. Trimming at V came to 2 bases and at J to 7 bases, leaving 20 bases not matched to a gene. The CDR3 totals 20 residues. The CDR3 DNA reads TGTGCCATCAGTGAGGGGCTAGCGGGGGCCCGGGATCGTTCGAATAATGAGCAGTTCTTC. Encoded protein: CAISEGLAGARDRSNNEQFF.

In its sample, this clonotype was seen a few times. The V gene is TRBV3-1, the J gene TRBJ1-1, with D perhaps matching TRBD1 (5 bases). This CDR3 is built from 15 residues. The germline V gene has CDR1 LGHDT and CDR2 YNNKEL (reference sequence). V dropped 1 base and J dropped 1 base, with 10 bases sitting between them. This chain's CDR3 is CASSQVRVRNTEAFF. CDR3 nucleotides: TGTGCCAGCAGCCAAGTCAGGGTTCGGAACACTGAAGCTTTCTTT.

The chain combines TRBV11-3 with TRBJ2-3; D possibly corresponds to TRBD2 (5 bases). CDR1 is SGHNT, CDR2 YENEEA, per germline. Trimming took 4 bases from V and 4 from J, leaving 15 bases between them. The CDR3 has 15 amino acids. The CDR3 protein is CASSSGKTTADTQYF. CDR3 bases: TGTGCCAGCAGCTCCGGAAAGACTACTGCAGATACGCAGTATTTT.

The chain is built from TRBV27 and TRBJ1-5, with D uncertain. CDR3 size: 15 residues. Trimming stripped 6 bases from V and 1 base from J, with 13 bases between. Germline CDR1 MNHEY, CDR2 SMNVEV (reference sequence). CDR3 in amino acids: CASSSIEGSNQPQHF. CDR3 coding DNA: TGTGCCAGCAGCTCGATTGAGGGCAGCAATCAGCCCCAGCATTTT.

This clonotype occurred a few times. The gene calls are TRBV7-9 and TRBJ1-2; a possible D gene is TRBD1 (5 bases). CDR3 length: 14 residues. V was cut by 2 bases and J by 6 bases, with 13 bases left in between. Germline assignment: CDR1 SEHNR and CDR2 FQNEAQ (reference sequence). The DNA for the CDR3 is TGTGCCAGCAGCTTACCCGCTCGGGACCATGGCTACACCTTC. Its translation: CASSLPARDHGYTF.

This clonotype was seen a single time. The chain uses TRBV25-1 and TRBJ1-3; 8 nucleotides align to TRBD1. The CDR3 totals 18 residues. Germline V gene lookup returns CDR1 MGHDK and CDR2 SYGVNS. V trimming: 0 bases; J trimming: 0 bases; junction bases outside the gene matches: 7. The CDR3 sequence is CASSEYRGTGGSGNTIYF. CDR3 in DNA: TGTGCCAGCAGTGAATATCGTGGGACAGGCGGCTCTGGAAACACCATATATTTT.

This clonotype was counted ten times or more. V gene TRBV7-9 combines with J gene TRBJ1-5; no firm D call. Germline CDR1 and CDR2: SEHNR and FQNEAQ (reference sequence). Deletions cut 5 bases from V and 5 bases from J, with 7 bases between. This CDR3 region has 12 residues. Written as DNA, the CDR3 is TGTGCCAGCAGCCCAACAGATCAGCCCCAGCATTTT. Translating it yields CASSPTDQPQHF.

On this clonotype itself: At one of its ends the junction is not consistent with the germline gene, which may arise from a read error. CDR3 nucleotides: TGCAGTGCCGCGGGACAGGGGTCATATCAGCAGGTCTTC. Protein product: CSAAGQGSYQQVF. The chain has TRBV20-1 and TRBJ2-1; 10 bases agree with TRBD1. CDR3 length equals 13 residues. Germline V CDR1 and CDR2: DFQATT, SNEGSKA (reference sequence).

V usage is TRBV20-1 and J usage is TRBJ2-1, with D perhaps matching TRBD2 (6 bases). Trimming removed 6 bases at V and 0 bases at J, with 15 bases between. This CDR3 is built from 15 residues. Germline V gene lookup returns CDR1 DFQATT and CDR2 SNEGSKA (reference sequence). CDR3 region: CSAATGLSSYNEQFF. DNA for the CDR3: TGCAGTGCGGCAACGGGACTGAGCTCCTACAATGAGCAGTTCTTC.

On this clonotype itself: The junction shows a germline mismatch at one end, possibly a read error. The chain is built from TRBV6-2 or TRBV6-3 and TRBJ2-6, with a possible D match to TRBD1 (5 bases). The CDR3 has 15 residues. Germline V gene lookup returns CDR1 MNHEY and CDR2 SVGEGT. The CDR3 sequence: CASEKDSSGASVLTF. The CDR3 region has the DNA TGTGCCAGCGAGAAAGACAGCTCTGGGGCCAGCGTCCTGACTTTC.

This sequence joins TRBV10-3 and TRBJ2-5; no clear D gene. V was trimmed by 0 bases and J by 13 bases, leaving 9 bases between them. CDR1 and CDR2 from the germline V gene are ENHRY and SYGVKD. The CDR3 runs 11 residues. The CDR3 loop is CAISESYERYF. The DNA of the CDR3 is TGTGCCATCAGTGAGTCATATGAGCGGTACTTC.

This clonotype was seen a handful of times. This chain links TRBV29-1 with TRBJ1-2, with 7 bases lining up with TRBD1. The CDR3 runs 15 residues. Looked up from germline, CDR1 is SQVTM and CDR2 is ANQGSEA. J was trimmed by 4 bases and V by 0 bases; bases with no gene match: 8. The CDR3 nucleotides read TGCAGCGTTGAAGAAGGGGGTCAGGGGGGCTATGGCTACACCTTC. It translates to CSVEEGGQGGYGYTF.

This clonotype was seen more than once but under ten times. The chain couples TRBV7-9 to TRBJ2-1, with TRBD1 identical over 8 bases. The J segment lost 1 base and the V segment lost 2 bases, leaving 4 bases of the junction unmatched. CDR1 and CDR2 (germline): SEHNR, FQNEAQ (reference sequence). The CDR3 runs to 16 residues. CDR3 loop: CASSLSDRGSYNEQFF. For the CDR3, the DNA is TGTGCCAGCAGCTTATCCGACAGGGGATCCTACAATGAGCAGTTCTTC.

In this sample, this clonotype turned up many times. The chain couples TRBV3-1 to TRBJ1-2; tentative D call: TRBD1 (5 bases). Germline CDR1 is LGHDT and CDR2 is YNNKEL (reference sequence). The CDR3 contains 15 residues. Trimming took off 4 bases at V and 0 bases at J, with 12 bases between the two ends. The CDR3 sequence: CASSRQDTTNYGYTF. The CDR3, as DNA: TGTGCCAGCAGCCGTCAGGACACTACTAACTATGGCTACACCTTC.

About this clonotype itself: The junction shows a germline mismatch at one end, possibly a read error. In DNA form, the CDR3 reads TGTGCCGGCAGCTTTCAGACGGGACTAGCGGGCCGCTACAATGAGCAGTTCTTC. The encoded protein is CAGSFQTGLAGRYNEQFF. V is TRBV7-2 and J is TRBJ2-1, with 12 bases fitting TRBD2. Germline assignment: CDR1 SGHTA and CDR2 FQGNSA. The CDR3 sequence is 18 residues long.